These T cell receptor beta chains were read from a single sample in a study of Graves' ophthalmopathy and Graves' hyperthyroidism. Using its own MiXCR run on the multiplex PCR reads, TCRdb lists one record per CDR3 protein. This sample has about 600,000 distinct CDR3 sequences, with approximately 35% found just once. Sequenced: peripheral blood or thyroid tissue (not recorded which). These receptors all come from an adult man with Graves' hyperthyroidism. Both conserved end residues are part of each CDR3. D genes are given only for firm matches. Clone size is stated in some rows and not others, as once, few, many or a class when expanded.

d_call clone_size j_call v_call cdr3_aa cdr3_nt
. many TRBJ2-2 TRBV7-9 CASSLRAWRPNTGELFF TGTGCCAGCAGCTTGCGTGCGTGGCGGCCGAACACCGGGGAGCTGTTTTTT
. . TRBJ2-7 TRBV7-9 CASSSPSSNEQYF TGTGCCAGCAGCTCCCCTAGCAGCAATGAGCAGTACTTC
. many TRBJ2-6 TRBV6-1 CASRSVSGANVLTF TGTGCCAGCAGAAGCGTCTCTGGGGCCAACGTCCTGACTTTC
. . TRBJ1-6 TRBV20-1 CSLGRRNSPLHF TGCAGTTTAGGCAGGAGGAATTCACCCCTCCACTTT
. many TRBJ2-7 TRBV10-3 CAISATKLGDEQYF TGTGCCATCAGTGCAACCAAATTGGGGGACGAGCAGTACTTC
. few TRBJ2-5 TRBV15 CATSRDEGTQYF TGTGCCACCAGCAGAGATGAAGGGACCCAGTACTTC
. many TRBJ2-7 TRBV29-1 CSVEIPPLEQYF TGCAGCGTTGAGATCCCCCCCCTCGAGCAGTACTTC
TRBD1 . TRBJ1-4 TRBV10-3 CASRDRAANEKLFF TGTGCCAGCAGAGACAGGGCCGCTAATGAAAAACTGTTTTTT
TRBD1 many TRBJ2-7 TRBV6-6 CASSSTGQGVYEQYF TGTGCCAGCAGTTCAACGGGACAGGGAGTATACGAGCAGTACTTC
. . TRBJ2-5 TRBV15 CATSRDGGPQYF TGTGCCACCAGCAGAGATGGGGGGCCCCAGTACTTC
TRBD2 few TRBJ2-5 TRBV24-1 CATSDGTTYQETQYF TGTGCCACCAGTGACGGGACTACGTACCAAGAGACCCAGTACTTC
. many TRBJ2-2 TRBV10-3 CAIRYSPGELFF TGTGCCATCAGATATAGCCCCGGGGAGCTGTTTTTT
TRBD2 . TRBJ2-5 TRBV29-1 CSVNLLAEQETQYF TGCAGCGTTAATTTACTAGCGGAGCAAGAGACCCAGTACTTC
TRBD1 . TRBJ1-2 TRBV15 CATSRGAGGDTYGYTF TGTGCCACCAGCAGAGGGGCAGGGGGAGATACCTATGGCTACACCTTC
. . TRBJ1-2 TRBV5-1 CASSLFPGPPSEGYTF TGCGCCAGCAGCTTGTTTCCGGGACCCCCGTCCGAGGGCTACACCTTC
TRBD2 many TRBJ2-7 TRBV20-1 CSAKGLAGEYEQYF TGCAGTGCTAAGGGACTAGCGGGAGAGTACGAGCAGTACTTC
. . TRBJ1-1 TRBV19 CASSIGSRGWNTEAFF TGTGCCAGTAGTATTGGGTCGCGAGGGTGGAACACTGAAGCTTTCTTT
. . TRBJ2-2 TRBV24-1 CATSDSWGNTGELFF TGTGCCACCAGTGATTCTTGGGGGAACACCGGGGAGCTGTTTTTT
. . TRBJ1-1 TRBV7-9 CASSPSPFGRSEAFF TGTGCCAGCAGCCCCTCCCCTTTTGGGCGCAGTGAAGCTTTCTTT
. . TRBJ2-5 TRBV15 CATSRDQVYETQYF TGTGCCACCAGCAGAGATCAGGTGTACGAGACCCAGTACTTC
. . TRBJ1-2 TRBV20-1 CSAVAGYGYTF TGCAGTGCCGTGGCAGGCTATGGCTACACCTTC
. . TRBJ1-4 TRBV7-9 CASSFPGRGEKLFF TGTGCCAGCAGCTTCCCGGGACGTGGGGAAAAACTGTTTTTT
. . TRBJ2-2 TRBV19 CASNVRGTGELFF TGTGCCAGTAATGTACGGGGTACCGGGGAGCTGTTTTTT
TRBD2 . TRBJ2-5 TRBV19 CASSPTSGRETQYF TGTGCCAGTAGCCCTACTAGCGGGAGAGAGACCCAGTACTTC
TRBD2 many TRBJ2-7 TRBV7-9 CASSLSGSFYEQYF TGTGCCAGCAGCTTAAGCGGGAGTTTCTACGAGCAGTACTTC
. . TRBJ2-7 TRBV29-1 CSAKQGRGTGEQYF TGCAGCGCTAAACAGGGTCGCGGCACCGGGGAGCAGTACTTC
TRBD2 few TRBJ2-5 TRBV5-4 CASSLEVSGRETQYF TGTGCCAGCAGCTTGGAGGTTAGCGGGAGAGAGACCCAGTACTTC
. . TRBJ1-1 TRBV7-2 CASSFTFQDTEAFF TGTGCCAGCAGCTTCACATTCCAGGACACCGAAGCTTTCTTT
TRBD1 few TRBJ1-1 TRBV2 CASSPGDSRMNTEAFF TGTGCCAGCAGCCCTGGGGACAGCCGCATGAACACTGAAGCTTTCTTT
. many TRBJ2-5 TRBV9 CASSVRPFQETQYF TGTGCCAGCAGCGTAAGGCCATTCCAAGAGACCCAGTACTTC
. . TRBJ2-2 TRBV6-5 CASSLNSGTGNTGELFF TGTGCCAGCAGCCTAAATTCCGGGACCGGTAACACCGGGGAGCTGTTTTTT
TRBD1 few TRBJ2-2 TRBV12-3/TRBV12-4 CASSSRRWGQGNTGELFF TGTGCCAGCAGTTCCCGAAGGTGGGGACAGGGCAACACCGGGGAGCTGTTTTTT
TRBD1 many TRBJ2-7 TRBV29-1 CSVEDRDYEQYF TGCAGCGTGGAAGACAGGGACTACGAGCAGTACTTC
TRBD1 . TRBJ2-5 TRBV25-1 CASSLVTGPWETQYF TGTGCCAGCAGTTTAGTGACAGGGCCGTGGGAGACCCAGTACTTC
. . TRBJ1-2 TRBV28 CASSFGTENYGYTF TGTGCCAGCAGTTTTGGAACGGAGAACTATGGCTACACCTTC
. many TRBJ2-7 TRBV29-1 CSVEGDTYEQYF TGCAGCGTGGAGGGTGACACCTACGAGCAGTACTTC
TRBD2 . TRBJ2-7 TRBV7-6 CASILAGTSGRPYNEQYF TGTGCCAGCATCTTAGCCGGGACTAGCGGGAGGCCCTACAATGAGCAGTACTTC
TRBD1 few TRBJ1-2 TRBV20-1 CSARDRGRGYTF TGCAGTGCTAGGGACAGGGGAAGGGGCTACACCTTC
TRBD1 . TRBJ2-2 TRBV5-6 CASSRPGTGRSGELFF TGTGCCAGCAGCCGACCCGGGACAGGGAGGTCCGGGGAGCTGTTTTTT
. . TRBJ1-4 TRBV29-1 CSEGQSPEKLFF TGCAGTGAAGGACAGAGTCCTGAAAAACTGTTTTTT